What follows is one T cell receptor (beta chain) and its context. Its antigen remains unknown. These data come from a study of early T cells in non-severe SARS-CoV-2 infection. The study, taken as a whole, reports: Matches to VDJdb favored anti-spike CD8 responses and missed private and CD4 specificities.

Unique molecular identifier tags were affixed to discrete cDNA molecules. MiXCR was run by TCRdb on the 5' RACE reads, yielding one entry per CDR3 protein. The table records fewer than 65,000 distinct CDR3 sequences, around a tenth of them present only once. The length of the CDR3 is 14 residues. CDR1 is LNHDA, CDR2 SQIVND, per germline (reference sequence). V lost 0 bases to trimming and J lost 5 bases, with 10 bases between them. This receptor was obtained from an adult who was a healthcare worker with PCR-confirmed SARS-CoV-2 infection or an uninfected control (not recorded which). Sample: whole blood. The chain combines TRBV19 with TRBJ2-5; possible D gene TRBD2, 6 bases. The CDR3 here is CASSIEGGVETQYF. The CDR3 DNA sequence: TGTGCCAGTAGTATAGAAGGAGGGGTGGAGACCCAGTACTTC.